This TCR beta chain was recorded in a study of cytomegalovirus exposure and HLA in healthy donors listed by TCRdb under 2017. For the study in its entirety: In an earlier analysis of about 560 of the donors, about 260 Gb of sequence data and 100 million or so unique TCR beta sequences from 150 million to 200 million T cells were reported. Besides the first cohort of approximately 670 subjects, a separate validation cohort made up of 120 different subjects was used. An early release covering some 640 HLA-typed donors comprised around 300 gigabases of sequencing data and tens of millions of unique TCR sequences. In a later analysis, previously published TCR beta repertoires from 500 to 750 donors were re-analyzed and high-resolution HLA genotyping was added so that TCR occurrence patterns could be studied. In the later analysis, no new phenotypic data were used to find candidate immune exposures; instead, reliance was placed on TCR beta sequences and their occurrence across donors. Of the roughly 400 genotyped donors, 65% to 90% were placed in the genetic ancestry cluster associated with self-reported Caucasian donors. Every repertoire in the discovery cohort had been generated on one and the same sequencing platform. The study profiled the T cell repertoires of hundreds of subjects by immunosequencing and related them to cytomegalovirus serostatus. Typing coverage varied by locus: roughly 629-640 donors for A, B, C, DRB1 and DQB1; under 550 for DQA1; 606 for DPA1; around 450 for DPB1. To decide whether each TCR beta V gene segment behaved as functional or pseudogenic, an earlier analysis of some 580 of the donors relied on high-throughput TCR beta sequencing. Among 398 genotyped donors of the cohort, an average of approximately 230,000 unique TCR beta nucleotide sequences were sequenced per donor, roughly a sixth of them non-productive. Donor age, sex, ethnicity and CMV serostatus were collected together with the repertoire data. A later genetic analysis took genome-wide SNP genotypes for about three fifths of the roughly 700 donors and used that subset as a discovery cohort. The study combined high-throughput TCR immunosequencing, statistical association of individual TCRs with disease status, and machine learning to predict cytomegalovirus infection status. Because of strong linkage in the cohort, roughly five DR-DQ haplotypes were treated as single units for association and clustering. The study was designed to test whether signatures of past pathogen exposure could be identified by cataloging public T cell receptors. HLA typing covered class I and class II loci at four-digit resolution. The paper's findings and limits, for the study overall: A later analysis found that most CMV-associated TCR beta chains appeared HLA-restricted, with HLA associations seemingly driven largely by CMV exposure. In both the original and validation cohorts, the classifier was reported to diagnose cytomegalovirus status with high specificity and sensitivity. Strong co-occurrence of HLA alleles, especially DR and DQ, made assigning TCR associations to individual alleles difficult. Because some donors lacked HLA typing at each locus, the association tests relied only on the typed subset. A cluster of highly shared sequence variants was judged likely to represent a technical artifact of the sequencing pipeline. In a later analysis, TCR association rates were found to vary across HLA loci, with the most associated TCRs seen for DRB1 alleles and the fewest for HLA-C alleles. Because counts were too low, more than 15 rarely observed V segments, including chromosome 9 orphons, were left out of the earlier analysis of about 620 of the donors. A further reported finding was that TCR beta sequences accurately predicted the HLA-A and HLA-B alleles for most subjects in the first cohort. In a later genetic analysis, a missense DCLRE1C variant was associated with V-gene and J-gene trimming of TCR beta chains, and the association was replicated in an independent cohort. According to a later analysis, parvovirus B19, influenza, CMV and Epstein-Barr virus appeared linked to several top co-occurrence clusters. The presence/absence analyses assumed that sequencing depth was roughly uniform across donors, and that assumption may not be true. In the study, approximately 160 TCR beta chains were listed as associated with cytomegalovirus. Immune exposure information for the cohort was limited to CMV serostatus. According to the authors, the approach could potentially be generalized to other disease states and immunological phenotypes. Linkage disequilibrium might explain the correlated functional status among segregating V segments, but an unknown experimental factor could not be excluded. In a later analysis, HLA-associated TCR beta chains were found to be more clonally expanded and to have lower generation probabilities than equally common non-associated chains. A few of the identified cytomegalovirus-associated TCR beta chains were confirmed in vitro to be specific for cytomegalovirus antigens. At a false discovery rate of 0.05, a later analysis linked about 17,000 TCR beta sequences to specific HLA alleles. In a later genetic analysis, fewer N-insertions in productive TCRs were reported among donors in an Asian-associated ancestry cluster than the roughly 700-donor mean. Most TCR sequences were observed very rarely across donors, whereas some public TCRs were present in many individuals. Because the 87-base-pair reads could not distinguish some IMGT-functional V segments, including TRBV6-2 and TRBV6-3, those segments were excluded. In this cohort, only TCR beta chains were sequenced, and detectable features were limited by the absence of alpha or paired-chain data. In an earlier analysis of approximately 590 of the donors, most TCR beta V segments were observed in productive rearrangements about 87% or about 30% of the time, broadly matching IMGT annotations.

At the junction V is shortened by 5 bases and J by 5 bases; bases outside the gene matches: 10. The CDR3 holds 16 amino acids from the cysteine to the phenylalanine. The kept DNA is CDR3 alone, 48 bases in frame from the first base. Looking up the germline V gene yields CDR1 SGHAT and CDR2 FQNNGV. Libraries were made using the immunoSEQ multiplex PCR assay. A mixture of 60 forward primers for TCR Vbeta segments and 13 reverse primers for TCR Jbeta segments was used in the multiplex PCR. Amplification of the CDR3 region of rearranged TCR beta genes was performed with a multiplex PCR assay on genomic DNA. Amplified TCR beta libraries were sequenced as 87-base-pair reads on the Illumina HiSeq System. On the study's bioinformatics: A later analysis counted some 80 million unique TCR beta chains across the 550 to 750 repertoires, and around 9.9 million of these chains were shared by at least two donors. Raw reads were error-corrected and collapsed into unique sequences with a nearest-neighbor algorithm that merged closely related sequences to remove PCR and sequencing errors. V, D and J gene segments were assigned by aligning CDR3 sequences to IMGT reference sequences. For a sequence to be retained, at least a six-nucleotide match to both a V gene segment and a J gene segment was required. Rearrangements were classified as productive when the CDR3 lacked stop codons and remained in frame with V and J, and all other rearrangements were classified as non-productive. Following IMGT convention, CDR3 was defined as the stretch from the second conserved V-encoded cysteine up to the conserved J-encoded phenylalanine. The earlier analysis of about 620 of the donors excluded sequences that lacked an unambiguous match to a single V gene segment. In an earlier analysis of 587 of the donors, V segments were called functional above 56.7% productive rearrangements and were called segregating when the between-donor standard deviation exceeded 5%. A statistical classification framework was developed to diagnose cytomegalovirus status using the catalog of TCR beta chain sequences. In a later analysis, TCR nucleotide sequences were compared against IMGT/GENE-DB human TR gene sequences so that V and J genes could be assigned. Using the TCRdist pipeline, a later analysis assigned CDR3 sequences along with most-parsimonious VDJ recombination scenarios. In a later analysis, every TCR beta chain was defined by the combination of its CDR3 amino acid sequence and its V-gene family, and reads without a unique V-gene family were dropped. As a way to deal with suspected cross-contamination and a sequencing artifact, a later analysis dropped roughly 620 nucleotide sequences that were highly shared and had low generation probability. In a later analysis, a clonal expansion index for each public chain was calculated from normalized within-repertoire ranks of inferred template counts. In a later analysis, generation probabilities were computed with a VDJ recombination model fitted to out-of-frame rearrangements, and the resulting probabilities were checked against IGoR. A later analysis scored TCR-TCR, TCR-HLA and TCR-CMV co-occurrence with hypergeometric tests, applying a repertoire-size bias correction to TCR pairs. In a later analysis, false discovery rates were estimated by permuting HLA or CMV assignments 20 times. In a later analysis, co-occurring TCRs were grouped using DBSCAN, and TCRdist sequence similarity was added for clustering within HLA-allele-positive subsets. For co-occurrence clustering, repertoires with fewer than 30,000 or more than 120,000 public chains were excluded, along with 5 or 6 repertoires with anomalous nucleotide sharing. The source is immuneACCESS, and TCRdb retained only in-frame sequences with V and J called. Part of the clones is not carried over; for the studies checked, unresolved V genes explain less than half of this, and the remainder is unexplained. That table furnishes V, J and clone size, whereas the DNA furnished D and trimming. The sample data list 120,000 to 150,000 clones, and about four fifths of these were observed just once. About 3.8% of the sample rests with the top ten.

In total, just over 650 healthy bone marrow donors made up the cohort. All cohort members were sampled while nominally healthy, although unrecorded immune exposures were likely present. The donor was CMV seropositive and was included in the group of almost 300 seropositive cohort members. Each donor provided a peripheral blood sample, and peripheral blood mononuclear cells were used for TCR beta sequencing. Genomic DNA extraction from the blood cell samples was performed with the Qiagen DNeasy Blood Extraction Kit. This clone appeared once. Its binding antigen is unknown. Qualities for individual bases were not recorded, and no much larger clone is one base off.

The chain links TRBV11-2 with TRBJ2-1; 9 nucleotides in the junction match TRBD1. Sample: PBMCs. This TCR derives from a man in his forties in good health and CMV-seropositive. The bases are TGTGCCAGCAGCCAAAACCGGGACAGGGAGAACAATGAGCAGTTCTTC. Its protein is CASSQNRDRENNEQFF. Extended through the reference TRBV11-2 and TRBJ2-1 proteins, this CDR3 yields the full variable domain: EAGVAQSPRYKIIEKRQSVAFWCNPISGHATLYWYQQILGQGPKLLIQFQNNGVVDDSQLPKDRFSAERLKGVDSTLKIQPAKLEDSAVYLCASSQNRDRENNEQFFGPGTRLTVL.